The 17 T cell receptor beta chains presented below share a single source sample, sequenced in a study of glioma-infiltrating T cells after dendritic cell vaccination. Assay: immunoSEQ multiplex PCR; the TCRdb copy retains only in-frame clones and omits some. Here the sample spans fewer than 85,000 clones, roughly 90% being singletons. This specimen consisted of blood, obtained before dendritic cell vaccination. Receptors were obtained from a human donor with glioblastoma.

The chain couples TRBV30 to TRBJ1-4; D not resolved. This CDR3 has 14 residues. Germline loops: CDR1 GTSNPN, CDR2 SVGIG (reference sequence). The V end was cut by 1 base, the J end by 8 bases, with 14 bases between. This chain's CDR3 is CAWSGKGEWEKLFF. Here the CDR3 DNA reads TGTGCCTGGAGTGGTAAGGGAGAATGGGAAAAACTGTTTTTT. The whole variable domain, filled in from reference TRBV30 and TRBJ1-4, reads SQTIHQWPATLVQPVGSPLSLECTVEGTSNPNLYWYRQAAGRGLQLLFYSVGIGQISSEVPQNLSASRPQDRQFILSSKKLLLSDSGFYLCAWSGKGEWEKLFFGSGTQLSVL.

This chain links TRBV27 with TRBJ1-1; D remains unclear. The V and J ends lost 0 bases and 0 bases respectively, with 8 bases between them. Germline V gene sequence: CDR1 MNHEY, CDR2 SMNVEV (reference sequence). The CDR3 length is 15 residues. CDR3 amino acids: CASSLSAVLNTEAFF. CDR3 DNA sequence: TGTGCCAGCAGTTTATCGGCGGTCTTGAACACTGAAGCTTTCTTT.

CDR3 residues: CASSFQGASNEKLFF. CDR3 bases: TGTGCCAGCAGTTTCCAGGGGGCGTCTAATGAAAAACTGTTTTTT. V usage is TRBV2 and J usage is TRBJ1-4; 8 bases are a match to TRBD1. Trimming removed 5 bases from V and 3 bases from J; junction bases left unmatched: 5. Germline values: CDR1 SNHLY, CDR2 FYNNEI. This CDR3 spans 15 amino acids.

This chain connects TRBV2 to TRBJ2-5, with D possibly matching TRBD1 (5 bases). Trimming removed 6 bases at V and 5 bases at J, with 16 bases between. CDR3 length: 14 amino acids. The germline gives CDR1 SNHLY, CDR2 FYNNEI. The CDR3 region has the DNA TGTGCCAGCAGCCTAGGGGCCGGTGGCGAGACCCAGTACTTC. It yields the protein CASSLGAGGETQYF.

The chain has TRBV19 and TRBJ2-1, with TRBD1 matching 9 bases. The CDR3 runs 14 residues. The junction had 0 bases not matched to a gene; V was cut back by 4 bases and J by 2 bases. Germline V gives CDR1 LNHDA, CDR2 SQIVND (reference sequence). CDR3: CASSRTGAYNEQFF. In DNA form, the CDR3 reads TGTGCCAGTAGTAGGACAGGGGCCTACAATGAGCAGTTCTTC.

The chain has TRBV7-3 and TRBJ2-1; TRBD2 matches 15 bases. V dropped 1 base and J dropped 9; count of bases not matched to a gene: 10. In germline, CDR1 is SGHTA, CDR2 FQGTGA. The CDR3 extends over 18 amino acids. CDR3 coding DNA: TGTGCCAGCAGCTTAAAGGGAGGACTAGCGGGAGGGCCCAGTGAGCAGTTCTTC. Translation gives CASSLKGGLAGGPSEQFF.

The V and J genes are TRBV11-2 and TRBJ2-1, with 7 bases matching TRBD2. The V gene end was trimmed by 1 base and the J gene end by 10 bases; junction bases not matched to a gene: 7. CDR3 length: 14 residues. Per the germline V gene, CDR1 is SGHAT and CDR2 is FQNNGV. The CDR3 region is CASSLASAGVEQFF. In nucleotides, the CDR3 is TGTGCCAGCAGCTTAGCATCGGCGGGGGTCGAGCAGTTCTTC. The full variable domain, with the rest looked up from reference TRBV11-2 and TRBJ2-1, is EAGVAQSPRYKIIEKRQSVAFWCNPISGHATLYWYQQILGQGPKLLIQFQNNGVVDDSQLPKDRFSAERLKGVDSTLKIQPAKLEDSAVYLCASSLASAGVEQFFGPGTRLTVL.

The chain has TRBV12-5 and TRBJ2-5; 7 bases fit TRBD1. Germline CDR1 reads LGHNT; CDR2 reads FRNRAP. Unmatched junction bases numbered 13, after V lost 2 bases and J lost 4 bases. The CDR3 sequence is 17 residues long. The CDR3 spells CASGLLSQRGLGETQYF. CDR3 in DNA: TGTGCTAGTGGTTTGTTGTCGCAGAGGGGGCTAGGAGAGACCCAGTACTTC.

The rearrangement links TRBV7-8 to TRBJ2-5, with TRBD1 as a possible D gene (6 bases). The ends were cut back, 1 base at V and 4 bases at J, with 10 bases in the middle. The CDR3 covers 14 residues. Germline V CDR1 and CDR2: SGHVS, FQNEAQ. DNA of the CDR3: TGTGCCAGCAGCTTAGTAAGCAGGGGAGAGACCCAGTACTTC. Amino acid sequence: CASSLVSRGETQYF.

The genes are TRBV13 and TRBJ2-7; TRBD2 matches at 7 bases. Germline V lookup: CDR1 PRHDT, CDR2 FYEKMQ (reference sequence). CDR3 length equals 15 residues. V lost 2 bases to trimming and J lost 11 bases; unmatched junction nucleotides: 15. The CDR3 here is CASSLTSASSRGKYF. The CDR3 DNA reads as TGTGCCAGCAGCTTAACTAGCGCCTCGTCCCGAGGGAAGTACTTC.

The chain uses TRBV2 and TRBJ2-2; 7 positions match TRBD2. The CDR3 spans 16 residues. Germline CDR1 and CDR2: SNHLY and FYNNEI. With V trimmed by 3 bases and J by 1 base, 5 bases remained unmatched. The CDR3 protein is CASSEVPSGNTGELFF. In DNA, the CDR3 is TGTGCCAGCAGTGAGGTTCCTAGCGGGAACACCGGGGAGCTGTTTTTT.

The CDR3 DNA is TGTGCCAGCAGTGCCTGGAGGCAGCAGTACTTC. Translation gives CASSAWRQQYF. This sequence joins TRBV6-1 and TRBJ2-7; tentative D call: TRBD2 (5 bases). V lost 4 bases and J lost 8, with 9 bases in between. Germline CDR1 is MNHNS and CDR2 is SASEGT. This CDR3 is built from 11 residues.

The chain is built from TRBV9 and TRBJ2-1; 9 bases line up with TRBD1. This CDR3 is built from 15 residues. J lost 6 bases, V lost 2 bases, and 6 bases had no gene match. From germline, CDR1 is SGDLS and CDR2 YYNGEE. This CDR3 reads CASSVGTGPLNEQFF. The CDR3 region has the DNA TGTGCCAGCAGCGTGGGGACAGGGCCCCTCAATGAGCAGTTCTTC.

The chain combines TRBV4-1 with TRBJ1-4, with 7 nucleotides matching TRBD1. The CDR3 has 15 amino acids. Germline values: CDR1 MGHRA, CDR2 YSYEKL. Trimming cost V 0 bases and J 8 bases; bases outside gene matches: 6. CDR3 loop: CASSQDGRGDEKLFF. The CDR3 DNA reads TGCGCCAGCAGCCAAGATGGCAGGGGGGACGAAAAACTGTTTTTT.

The chain uses TRBV30 and TRBJ1-1; 9 bases match TRBD1. Germline loops: CDR1 GTSNPN, CDR2 SVGIG (reference sequence). Germline trimming cut 8 bases from V and 5 bases from J; bases unmatched to any gene: 6. The CDR3 contains 12 residues. CDR3 sequence: CARDRVGTEAFF. In DNA form, the CDR3 reads TGTGCCCGGGACAGGGTAGGAACTGAAGCTTTCTTT.

CDR3 in DNA: TGTGCCAGCAGCCAAGATCAACAGGGAGATACGCAGTATTTT. As protein: CASSQDQQGDTQYF. V usage is TRBV4-2 and J usage is TRBJ2-3; D is possibly TRBD1 (6 bases). The germline V gene has CDR1 LGHNA and CDR2 YNFKEQ. V gave up 0 bases and J gave up 5 bases, with 9 bases separating them. The CDR3 is made up of 14 amino acids.

The chain couples TRBV5-1 to TRBJ2-7; 10 bases fit TRBD1. Germline CDR1 SGHRS, CDR2 YFSETQ. This CDR3 has 16 amino acids. V dropped 3 bases and J dropped 4; count of bases not matched to a gene: 10. The CDR3 bases are TGCGCCAGCAGCTCCCGCTTCCCGGGACAGGGGTACGAGCAGTACTTC. As protein: CASSSRFPGQGYEQYF.